What follows are 7 T cell receptor beta chains derived from one specimen sequenced in a study of cytomegalovirus exposure and HLA in healthy donors. The PCR had 60 Vbeta and 13 Jbeta primers. This table comes from immunoSEQ multiplex PCR, and its TCRdb copy is limited to in-frame clones, with some not included. There are around 110,000 clones in the sample; around 83% occur only once, and 22% lies in the top ten. Sequencing was done on a sample of PBMCs. These TCRs come from a man aged 30-40 years in good health and CMV-seropositive.

V is TRBV10-1 and J is TRBJ2-7; D might be TRBD1 (6 bases). Germline CDR1 and CDR2: WNHNN and SYGVQD (reference sequence). The CDR3 consists of 16 residues. With 5 bases removed from V and 0 bases from J, the gap between germline ends came to 17 bases. CDR3 residues: CASSPFTGTHSYEQYV. In DNA, the CDR3 is TGCGCCAGCAGTCCATTCACCGGGACACACTCCTACGAGCAGTACGTC.

The chain employs TRBV4-1 and TRBJ2-3; weak D call: TRBD2 (5 bases). V lost 4 bases and J 5 bases, leaving 13 bases between the germline ends. CDR1 and CDR2 (germline): MGHRA, YSYEKL. The CDR3 consists of 14 residues. CDR3 amino acids: CASSLARGRDTQYF. CDR3 bases: TGCGCCAGCAGCCTAGCTCGGGGAAGAGATACGCAGTATTTT.

This clone was detected a few times. The V call is TRBV6-5, the J call TRBJ2-7, with D possibly matching TRBD2 (6 bases). CDR1 MNHEY and CDR2 SVGAGI come from the germline V gene. This CDR3 region has 15 residues. Trimming removed 2 bases at V and 4 bases at J, with 15 bases between. CDR3 DNA: TGTGCCAGCAGTTACGTCGGGAGCGGCCGGTACGAGCAGTACTTC. Translated: CASSYVGSGRYEQYF.

This chain uses TRBV6-1 with TRBJ2-1, with 9 bases fitting TRBD2. The CDR3 has 14 residues. V gave up 5 bases and J gave up 4 bases; unmatched junction bases: 3. Germline assignment: CDR1 MNHNS and CDR2 SASEGT. The CDR3 loop reads CASSTSGPYNEQFF. The CDR3 DNA reads as TGTGCCAGCAGTACTAGCGGGCCTTACAATGAGCAGTTCTTC.

CDR3 sequence: CASSRAESGITEAFF. In DNA, the CDR3 is TGTGCCAGCAGCCGAGCGGAATCCGGGATCACTGAAGCTTTCTTT. The chain is built from TRBV5-4 and TRBJ1-1; D gene ambiguous. Trimming cost V 4 bases and J 4 bases, with 17 bases left between them. The CDR3 runs to 15 residues. The germline V gene encodes CDR1 SGHNT and CDR2 YYREEE (reference sequence).

The chain combines TRBV27 with TRBJ1-1; 8 positions match TRBD1. Looked up from germline, CDR1 is MNHEY and CDR2 is SMNVEV (reference sequence). There are 15 residues in the CDR3. J gave up 11 bases and V 5 bases, and 16 bases lay outside the gene matches. DNA of the CDR3: TGTGCCAGCAGTCCGCCCGGACAGGGAGGGAGCGCGGCTTTCTTT. Translated: CASSPPGQGGSAAFF.

This chain uses TRBV5-1 with TRBJ1-2, with TRBD1 matching over 8 bases. Germline CDR1 and CDR2: SGHRS and YFSETQ. The CDR3 covers 16 residues. Germline trimming cut 4 bases from V and 2 bases from J; bases unmatched to any gene: 10. In DNA, the CDR3 is TGCGCCAGCAGCACCGTCGGACAGGGATCCAACTATGGCTACACCTTC. Translation: CASSTVGQGSNYGYTF.